A selection of T cell receptor beta chains follows, all from one sample in a study of cytomegalovirus exposure and HLA in healthy donors. Clones were read by immunoSEQ multiplex PCR, and TCRdb kept only the in-frame ones, dropping some. This sample yields more than 150,000 clones, of which roughly 83% are seen a single time; roughly 1.5% belongs to the top ten. Sample: PBMCs. These receptors were obtained from a woman aged 18-29 years in good health and CMV-seronegative. The CDR3 runs from the conserved cysteine through the conserved F or W. Fields, in order: D gene, J gene, V gene, clone size, CDR3 DNA, CDR3 protein. A D gene is named only where the DNA matches it firmly. Some rows mark clone size as missing; the rest say once, few, many or name a class of expanded clone.

D gene: -
J gene: TRBJ1-2
V gene: TRBV19
clone size: -
CDR3 DNA: TGTGCCAGTAGTATAGATAGGCAGGGCGTTTACTATGGCTACACCTTC
CDR3 protein: CASSIDRQGVYYGYTF

D gene: TRBD2
J gene: TRBJ2-1
V gene: TRBV7-3
clone size: once
CDR3 DNA: TGTGCCAGCAGCCTAGCGGGGGGGGGCAATGAGCAGTTCTTC
CDR3 protein: CASSLAGGGNEQFF

D gene: TRBD2
J gene: TRBJ2-4
V gene: TRBV29-1
clone size: -
CDR3 DNA: TGCAGCATACGCCGGGGTAGCGGGGGGGCCACAAACATTCAGTACTTC
CDR3 protein: CSIRRGSGGATNIQYF

D gene: -
J gene: TRBJ1-1
V gene: TRBV6-6
clone size: -
CDR3 DNA: TGTGCCAGCAGCACAGGGACATTAGCTTTCTTT
CDR3 protein: CASSTGTLAFF

D gene: -
J gene: TRBJ1-1
V gene: TRBV5-1
clone size: -
CDR3 DNA: TGCGCCAGCAGCTCAGGGAACCGGATGAACACTGAAGCTTTCTTT
CDR3 protein: CASSSGNRMNTEAFF

D gene: TRBD1
J gene: TRBJ2-7
V gene: TRBV27
clone size: -
CDR3 DNA: TGTGCCAGCAGTTTAGCGGGACAGGGGGGTTACGAGCAGTACTTC
CDR3 protein: CASSLAGQGGYEQYF

D gene: -
J gene: TRBJ1-1
V gene: TRBV30
clone size: few
CDR3 DNA: TGTGCCTGGAGACAGGATTACACTGAAGCTTTCTTT
CDR3 protein: CAWRQDYTEAFF

D gene: TRBD1
J gene: TRBJ2-7
V gene: TRBV19
clone size: few
CDR3 DNA: TGTGCCAGTAGTGAGACCTACAGGGGTAAGAGGCTCTTC
CDR3 protein: CASSETYRGKRLF

D gene: TRBD1
J gene: TRBJ1-2
V gene: TRBV19
clone size: -
CDR3 DNA: TGTGCCAGTAGTGGGCAAAGGGGGCAGAACTATGGCTACACCTTC
CDR3 protein: CASSGQRGQNYGYTF

D gene: TRBD1
J gene: TRBJ2-3
V gene: TRBV30
clone size: few
CDR3 DNA: TGTGCCTGGAGTCGGGACAGGGGGCCCGCAGATACGCAGTATTTT
CDR3 protein: CAWSRDRGPADTQYF

D gene: -
J gene: TRBJ2-7
V gene: TRBV7-9
clone size: -
CDR3 DNA: TGTGCCAGCAGCCCGCGTTCCTACAGGGACCTCTCCTACGAGCAGTACTTC
CDR3 protein: CASSPRSYRDLSYEQYF

D gene: TRBD1
J gene: TRBJ2-3
V gene: TRBV12-5
clone size: -
CDR3 DNA: TGTGCTAGTGGTGCGGGACAGGGGGCTCAGGATACGCAGTATTTT
CDR3 protein: CASGAGQGAQDTQYF

D gene: -
J gene: TRBJ1-1
V gene: TRBV20-1
clone size: -
CDR3 DNA: TGCAGTGCTAGAGATATCGGGGGAGCTTTCTTT
CDR3 protein: CSARDIGGAFF

D gene: -
J gene: TRBJ2-7
V gene: TRBV7-2
clone size: -
CDR3 DNA: TGTGCCAGCAGCTTAGTTCGGCGGAATTCCTACGAGCAGTACTTC
CDR3 protein: CASSLVRRNSYEQYF

D gene: TRBD2
J gene: TRBJ2-3
V gene: TRBV5-1
clone size: -
CDR3 DNA: TGCGCCAGCAGCTGGGGGGGACTCACAGATACGCAGTATTTT
CDR3 protein: CASSWGGLTDTQYF

D gene: TRBD1
J gene: TRBJ1-2
V gene: TRBV10-2
clone size: -
CDR3 DNA: TGCGCCAGCAGTGAGGACAGGGGTGTATATGGCTACACCTTC
CDR3 protein: CASSEDRGVYGYTF

D gene: TRBD2
J gene: TRBJ2-1
V gene: TRBV4-1
clone size: few
CDR3 DNA: TGCGCCAGCAGCCATGCTAGCGGGGGGTCAAACAATGAGCAGTTCTTC
CDR3 protein: CASSHASGGSNNEQFF

D gene: -
J gene: TRBJ1-2
V gene: TRBV19
clone size: -
CDR3 DNA: TGTGCCAGTACCCCTACAGCTAAGGTGGATGGCTACACCTTC
CDR3 protein: CASTPTAKVDGYTF

D gene: TRBD2
J gene: TRBJ2-1
V gene: TRBV19
clone size: once
CDR3 DNA: TGTGCCAGTAGTGAGGGACTAGCGGGGGGGCCCTACAATGAGCAGTTCTTC
CDR3 protein: CASSEGLAGGPYNEQFF

D gene: -
J gene: TRBJ2-7
V gene: TRBV5-1
clone size: -
CDR3 DNA: TGCGCCAGCAGCCCTTCCGCCTACGAGCAGTACTTC
CDR3 protein: CASSPSAYEQYF

D gene: -
J gene: TRBJ1-3
V gene: TRBV5-1
clone size: -
CDR3 DNA: TGCGCCAGCAGCTTGGCGCTCAGGGGAAACACCATATATTTT
CDR3 protein: CASSLALRGNTIYF

D gene: -
J gene: TRBJ1-1
V gene: TRBV6-1
clone size: -
CDR3 DNA: TGTGCCAGCGGTGAAGGGCACCTGAACACTGAAGCTTTCTTT
CDR3 protein: CASGEGHLNTEAFF

D gene: -
J gene: TRBJ1-1
V gene: TRBV6-5
clone size: -
CDR3 DNA: TGTGCCAGCTACCGCAATAGAAAGAACACTGAAGCTTTCTTT
CDR3 protein: CASYRNRKNTEAFF

D gene: -
J gene: TRBJ1-4
V gene: TRBV30
clone size: once
CDR3 DNA: TGTGCCTGGAACCGGGACACTTCAAGAGGTGAAAAACTGTTTTTT
CDR3 protein: CAWNRDTSRGEKLFF

D gene: -
J gene: TRBJ1-3
V gene: TRBV25-1
clone size: -
CDR3 DNA: TGTGCCAGCAGTGAAACTAATGGAAACACCATATATTTT
CDR3 protein: CASSETNGNTIYF

D gene: TRBD1
J gene: TRBJ1-4
V gene: TRBV5-8
clone size: once
CDR3 DNA: TGTGCCAGCAGCTTCCTCACAGGGGTTAATGAAAAACTGTTTTTT
CDR3 protein: CASSFLTGVNEKLFF

D gene: -
J gene: TRBJ1-2
V gene: TRBV28
clone size: few
CDR3 DNA: TGTGCCAGCAGTTTATTGGGCGAGGGCTACACCTTC
CDR3 protein: CASSLLGEGYTF

D gene: TRBD2
J gene: TRBJ2-2
V gene: TRBV4-2
clone size: -
CDR3 DNA: TGTGCCAGCAGCCAACCCGGCCTAGCGGGGGCCGGGGAGCTGTTTTTT
CDR3 protein: CASSQPGLAGAGELFF

D gene: -
J gene: TRBJ1-2
V gene: TRBV6-5
clone size: once
CDR3 DNA: TGTGCCAGCAGTGCCGAGGGGAGGGCTGGCTACACCTTC
CDR3 protein: CASSAEGRAGYTF

D gene: -
J gene: TRBJ2-1
V gene: TRBV4-1
clone size: -
CDR3 DNA: TGCGCCAGCAGCCCCCCGGGGGTATCGACCACCCTTAAATACAATGAGCAGTTCTTC
CDR3 protein: CASSPPGVSTTLKYNEQFF

D gene: -
J gene: TRBJ2-5
V gene: TRBV7-9
clone size: -
CDR3 DNA: TGTGCCAGCAGCTTCTACGAGGGACAAGAGACCCAGTACTTC
CDR3 protein: CASSFYEGQETQYF